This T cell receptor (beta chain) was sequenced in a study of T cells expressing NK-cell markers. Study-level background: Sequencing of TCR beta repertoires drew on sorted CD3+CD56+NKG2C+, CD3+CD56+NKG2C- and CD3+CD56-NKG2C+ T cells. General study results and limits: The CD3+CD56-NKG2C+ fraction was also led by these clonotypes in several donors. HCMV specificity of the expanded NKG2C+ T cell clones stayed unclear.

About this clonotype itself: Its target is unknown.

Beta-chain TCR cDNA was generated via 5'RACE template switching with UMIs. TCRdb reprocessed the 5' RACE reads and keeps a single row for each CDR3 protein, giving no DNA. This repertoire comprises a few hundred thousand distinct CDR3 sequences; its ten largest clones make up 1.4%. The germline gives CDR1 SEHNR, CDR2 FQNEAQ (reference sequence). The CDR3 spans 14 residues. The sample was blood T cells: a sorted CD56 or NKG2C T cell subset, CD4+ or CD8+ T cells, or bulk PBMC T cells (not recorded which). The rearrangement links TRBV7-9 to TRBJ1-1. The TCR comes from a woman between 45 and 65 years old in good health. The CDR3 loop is CASSRLHPNTEAFF.